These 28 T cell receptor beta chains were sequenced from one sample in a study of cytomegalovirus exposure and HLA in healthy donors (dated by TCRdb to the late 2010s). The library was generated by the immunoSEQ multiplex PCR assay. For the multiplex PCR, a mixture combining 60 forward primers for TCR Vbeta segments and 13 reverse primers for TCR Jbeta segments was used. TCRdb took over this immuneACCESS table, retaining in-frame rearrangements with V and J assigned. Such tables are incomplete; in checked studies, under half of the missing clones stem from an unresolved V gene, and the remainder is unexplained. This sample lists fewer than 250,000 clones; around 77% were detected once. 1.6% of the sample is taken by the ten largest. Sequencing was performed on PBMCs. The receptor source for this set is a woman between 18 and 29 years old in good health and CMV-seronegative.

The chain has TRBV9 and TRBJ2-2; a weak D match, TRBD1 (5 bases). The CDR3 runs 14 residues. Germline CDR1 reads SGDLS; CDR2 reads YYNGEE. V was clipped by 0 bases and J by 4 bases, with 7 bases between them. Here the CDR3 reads CASSVDRGTGELFF. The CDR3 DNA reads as TGTGCCAGCAGCGTAGATAGGGGCACCGGGGAGCTGTTTTTT.

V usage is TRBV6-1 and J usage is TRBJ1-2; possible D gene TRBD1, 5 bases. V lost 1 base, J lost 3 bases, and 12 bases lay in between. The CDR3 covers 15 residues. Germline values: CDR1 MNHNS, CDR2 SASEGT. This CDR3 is CASSEGQQAYYGYTF. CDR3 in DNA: TGTGCCAGCAGTGAAGGACAGCAAGCCTACTATGGCTACACCTTC.

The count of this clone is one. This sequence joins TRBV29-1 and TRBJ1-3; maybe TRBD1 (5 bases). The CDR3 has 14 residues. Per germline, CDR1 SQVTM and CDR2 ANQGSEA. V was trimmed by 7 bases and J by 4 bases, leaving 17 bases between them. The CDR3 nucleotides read TGCAGCGGCGCTGAAGGGGCTGGAGGAAACACCATATATTTT. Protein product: CSGAEGAGGNTIYF.

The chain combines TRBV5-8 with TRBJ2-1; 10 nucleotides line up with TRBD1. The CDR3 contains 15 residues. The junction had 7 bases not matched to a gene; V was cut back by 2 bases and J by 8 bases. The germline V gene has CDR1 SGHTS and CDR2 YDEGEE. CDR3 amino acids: CASSFSRTGGHEQFF. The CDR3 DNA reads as TGTGCCAGCAGCTTTAGCAGGACAGGGGGACATGAGCAGTTCTTC.

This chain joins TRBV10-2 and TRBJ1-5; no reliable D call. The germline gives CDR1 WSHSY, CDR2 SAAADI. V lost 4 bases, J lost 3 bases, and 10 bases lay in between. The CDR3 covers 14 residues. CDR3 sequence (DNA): TGCGCCAGCAGTGGGACGGGAATCAATCAGCCCCAGCATTTT. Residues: CASSGTGINQPQHF.

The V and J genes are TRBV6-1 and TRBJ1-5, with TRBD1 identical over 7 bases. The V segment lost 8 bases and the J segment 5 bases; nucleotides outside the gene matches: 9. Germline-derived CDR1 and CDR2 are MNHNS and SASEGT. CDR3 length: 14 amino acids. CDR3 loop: CASRRGQLHQPQHF. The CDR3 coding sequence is TGTGCCAGCCGGCGGGGACAGCTTCATCAGCCCCAGCATTTT.

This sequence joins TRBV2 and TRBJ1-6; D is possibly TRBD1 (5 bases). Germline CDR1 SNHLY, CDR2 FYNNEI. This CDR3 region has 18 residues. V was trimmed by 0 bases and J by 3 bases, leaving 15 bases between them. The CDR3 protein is CASSEALGDLVYNSPLHF. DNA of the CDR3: TGTGCCAGCAGTGAAGCGCTAGGGGATCTGGTCTATAATTCACCCCTCCACTTT.

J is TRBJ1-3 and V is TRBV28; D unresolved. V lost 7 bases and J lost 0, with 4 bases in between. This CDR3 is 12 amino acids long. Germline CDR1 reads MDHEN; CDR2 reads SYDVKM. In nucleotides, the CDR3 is TGTGCCAGCACCTCCTCTGGAAACACCATATATTTT. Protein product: CASTSSGNTIYF.

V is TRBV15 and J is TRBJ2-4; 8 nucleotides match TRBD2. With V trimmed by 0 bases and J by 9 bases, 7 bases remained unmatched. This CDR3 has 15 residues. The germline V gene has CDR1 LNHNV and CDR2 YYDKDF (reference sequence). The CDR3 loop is CATSRDGASGLIQYF. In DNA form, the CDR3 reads TGTGCCACCAGCAGAGATGGGGCTAGCGGGCTCATTCAGTACTTC.

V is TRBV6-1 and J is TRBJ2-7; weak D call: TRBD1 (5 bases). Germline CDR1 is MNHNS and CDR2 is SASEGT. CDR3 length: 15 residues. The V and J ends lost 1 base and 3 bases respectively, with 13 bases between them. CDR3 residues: CASSEESGPVYEQYF. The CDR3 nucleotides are TGTGCCAGCAGTGAAGAATCAGGGCCGGTCTACGAGCAGTACTTC.

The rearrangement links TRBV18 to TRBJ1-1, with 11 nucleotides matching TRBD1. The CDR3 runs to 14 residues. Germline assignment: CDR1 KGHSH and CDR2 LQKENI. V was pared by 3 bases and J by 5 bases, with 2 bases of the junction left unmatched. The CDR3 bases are TGTGCCAGCTCACCGGACAGGGGGCTTACTGAAGCTTTCTTT. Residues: CASSPDRGLTEAFF.

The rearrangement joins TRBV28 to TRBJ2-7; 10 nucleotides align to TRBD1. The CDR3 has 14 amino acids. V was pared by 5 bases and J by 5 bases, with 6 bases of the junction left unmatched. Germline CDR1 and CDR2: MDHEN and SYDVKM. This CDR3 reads CASSGTGEWNEQYF. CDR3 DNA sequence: TGTGCCAGCAGTGGGACAGGGGAGTGGAACGAGCAGTACTTC.

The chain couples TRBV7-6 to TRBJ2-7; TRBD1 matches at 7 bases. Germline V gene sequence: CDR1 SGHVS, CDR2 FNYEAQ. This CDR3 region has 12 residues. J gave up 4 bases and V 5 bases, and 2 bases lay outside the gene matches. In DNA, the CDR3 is TGTGCCAGCAGCCCGGACAGGTACGAGCAGTACTTC. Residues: CASSPDRYEQYF.

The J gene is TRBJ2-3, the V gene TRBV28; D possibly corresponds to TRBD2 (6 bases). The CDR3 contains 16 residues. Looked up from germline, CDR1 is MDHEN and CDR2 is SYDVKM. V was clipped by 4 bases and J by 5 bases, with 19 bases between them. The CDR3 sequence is CASSSPGGEEGDTQYF. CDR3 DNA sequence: TGTGCCAGCAGTTCGCCCGGGGGAGAAGAAGGAGATACGCAGTATTTT.

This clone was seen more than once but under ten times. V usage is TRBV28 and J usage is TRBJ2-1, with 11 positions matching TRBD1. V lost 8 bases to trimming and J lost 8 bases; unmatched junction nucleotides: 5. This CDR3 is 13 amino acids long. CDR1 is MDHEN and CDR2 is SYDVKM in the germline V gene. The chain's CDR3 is CASGGTGGDEQFF. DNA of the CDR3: TGTGCCAGCGGAGGGACAGGGGGAGATGAGCAGTTCTTC. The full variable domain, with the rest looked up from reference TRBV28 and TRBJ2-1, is DVKVTQSSRYLVKRTGEKVFLECVQDMDHENMFWYRQDPGLGLRLIYFSYDVKMKEKGDIPEGYSVSREKKERFSLILESASTNQTSMYLCASGGTGGDEQFFGPGTRLTVL.

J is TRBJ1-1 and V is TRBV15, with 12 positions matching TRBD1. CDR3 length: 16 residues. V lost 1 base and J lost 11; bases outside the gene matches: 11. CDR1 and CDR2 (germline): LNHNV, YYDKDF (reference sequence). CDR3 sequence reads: CATSRGGPGQGATAFF. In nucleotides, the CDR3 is TGTGCCACCAGCAGAGGGGGACCGGGACAGGGGGCAACGGCTTTCTTT.

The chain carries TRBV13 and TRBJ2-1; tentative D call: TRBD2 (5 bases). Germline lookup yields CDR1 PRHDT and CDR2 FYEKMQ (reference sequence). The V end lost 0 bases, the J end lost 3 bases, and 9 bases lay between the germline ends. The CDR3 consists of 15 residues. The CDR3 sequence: CASSLGLAYYNEQFF. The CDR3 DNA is TGTGCCAGCAGCTTAGGCCTAGCATACTACAATGAGCAGTTCTTC.

This CDR3 is CASSREDRQPEQYF. CDR3 nucleotide sequence: TGCGCCAGCAGCCGAGAAGACAGACAACCCGAGCAGTACTTC. The chain uses TRBV4-1 and TRBJ2-7; a weak D match, TRBD1 (5 bases). Germline V CDR1 and CDR2: MGHRA, YSYEKL. This CDR3 is built from 14 residues. V was trimmed by 4 bases and J by 6 bases, leaving 16 bases between them.

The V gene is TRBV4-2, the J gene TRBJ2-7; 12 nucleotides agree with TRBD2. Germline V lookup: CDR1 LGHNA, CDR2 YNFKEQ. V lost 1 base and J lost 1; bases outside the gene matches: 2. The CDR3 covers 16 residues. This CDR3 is CASSQGTSGKSYEQYF. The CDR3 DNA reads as TGTGCCAGCAGCCAAGGGACTAGCGGGAAATCCTACGAGCAGTACTTC.

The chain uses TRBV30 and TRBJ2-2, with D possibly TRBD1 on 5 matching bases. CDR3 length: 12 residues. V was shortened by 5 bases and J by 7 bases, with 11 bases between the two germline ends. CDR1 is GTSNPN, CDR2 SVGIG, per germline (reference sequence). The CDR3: CAWAPQGGELFF. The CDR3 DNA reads TGTGCCTGGGCCCCGCAGGGCGGGGAGCTGTTTTTT.

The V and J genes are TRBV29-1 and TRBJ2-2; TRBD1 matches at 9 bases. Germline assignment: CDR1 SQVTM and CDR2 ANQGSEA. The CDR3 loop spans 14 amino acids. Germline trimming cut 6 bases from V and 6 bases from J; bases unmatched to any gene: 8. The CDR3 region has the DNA TGCAGCGTGGGGGACAGGGTCGGCCCCGGGGAGCTGTTTTTT. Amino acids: CSVGDRVGPGELFF.

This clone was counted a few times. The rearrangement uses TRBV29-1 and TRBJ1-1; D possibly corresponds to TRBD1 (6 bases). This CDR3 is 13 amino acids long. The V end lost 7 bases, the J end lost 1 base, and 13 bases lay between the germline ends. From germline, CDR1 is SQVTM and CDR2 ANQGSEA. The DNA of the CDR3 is TGCAGCGGCACGGGACACGGGAACACTGAAGCTTTCTTT. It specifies CSGTGHGNTEAFF.

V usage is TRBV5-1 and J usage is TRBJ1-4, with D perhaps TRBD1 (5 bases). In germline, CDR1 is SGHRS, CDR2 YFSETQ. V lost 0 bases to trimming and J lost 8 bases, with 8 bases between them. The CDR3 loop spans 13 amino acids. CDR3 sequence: CASSLVGGEKLFF. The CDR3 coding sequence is TGCGCCAGCAGCTTGGTGGGGGGGGAAAAACTGTTTTTT.

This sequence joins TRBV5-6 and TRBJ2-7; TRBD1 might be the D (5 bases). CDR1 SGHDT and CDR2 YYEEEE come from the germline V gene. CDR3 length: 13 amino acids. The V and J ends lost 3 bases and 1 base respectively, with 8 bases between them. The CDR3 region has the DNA TGTGCCAGCAGCTCGACAGCTTCCTACGAGCAGTACTTC. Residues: CASSSTASYEQYF.

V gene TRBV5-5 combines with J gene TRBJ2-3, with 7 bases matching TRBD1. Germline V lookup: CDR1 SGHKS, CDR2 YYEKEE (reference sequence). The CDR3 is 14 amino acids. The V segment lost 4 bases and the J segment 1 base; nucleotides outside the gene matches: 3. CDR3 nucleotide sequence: TGTGCCAGCAGCAGGGGACAGCGCACAGATACGCAGTATTTT. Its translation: CASSRGQRTDTQYF.

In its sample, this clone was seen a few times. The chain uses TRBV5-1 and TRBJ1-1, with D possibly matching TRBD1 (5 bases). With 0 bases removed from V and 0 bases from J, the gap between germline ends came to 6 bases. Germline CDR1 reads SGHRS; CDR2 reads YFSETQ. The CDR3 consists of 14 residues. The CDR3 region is CASSLDRMNTEAFF. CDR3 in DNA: TGCGCCAGCAGCTTGGACAGGATGAACACTGAAGCTTTCTTT.

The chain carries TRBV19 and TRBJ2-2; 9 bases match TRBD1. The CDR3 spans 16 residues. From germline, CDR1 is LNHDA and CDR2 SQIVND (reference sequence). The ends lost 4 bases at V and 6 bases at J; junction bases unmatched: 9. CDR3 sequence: CASSTPGTGTAGELFF. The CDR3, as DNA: TGTGCCAGTAGTACCCCCGGGACAGGGACGGCCGGGGAGCTGTTTTTT.

The CDR3 coding sequence is TGTGCCAGCAGCATACAGGGAGCGCATCAGCCCCAGCATTTT. Translation gives CASSIQGAHQPQHF. The chain combines TRBV28 with TRBJ1-5, with D perhaps matching TRBD1 (6 bases). The CDR3 is 14 amino acids. V lost 6 bases to trimming and J lost 5 bases, with 14 bases between them. From germline, CDR1 is MDHEN and CDR2 SYDVKM.